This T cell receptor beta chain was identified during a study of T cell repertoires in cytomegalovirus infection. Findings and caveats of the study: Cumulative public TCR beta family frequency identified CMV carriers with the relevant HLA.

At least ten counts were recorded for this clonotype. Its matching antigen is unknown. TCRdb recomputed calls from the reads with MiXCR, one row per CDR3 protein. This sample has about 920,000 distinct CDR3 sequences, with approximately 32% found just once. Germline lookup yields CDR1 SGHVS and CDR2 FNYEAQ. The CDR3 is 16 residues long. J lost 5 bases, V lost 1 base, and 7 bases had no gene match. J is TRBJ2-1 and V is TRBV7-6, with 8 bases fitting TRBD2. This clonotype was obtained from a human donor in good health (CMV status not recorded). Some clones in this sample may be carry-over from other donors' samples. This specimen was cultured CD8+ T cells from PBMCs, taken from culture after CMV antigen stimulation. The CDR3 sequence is CASSLVRGEAHNEQFF. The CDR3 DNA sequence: TGTGCCAGCAGCTTAGTGCGGGGGGAGGCCCACAATGAGCAGTTCTTC.